The following is a TCR beta chain sequence with its context. What it binds is unknown. The record originates from a study of cytomegalovirus exposure and HLA in healthy donors. Background on the study: Among the approximately 400 donors who were genotyped, approximately 84% fell in the genetic ancestry cluster that is associated with self-reported Caucasian donors. Study outcomes and limitations: Follow-up analysis later connected one missense variant in DCLRE1C with trimming of TCR beta V- and J-genes. Common viral pathogens were later found to be apparently linked to several of the most significant clusters.

It was with 60 Vbeta and 13 Jbeta primers that the PCR ran. The method was immunoSEQ multiplex PCR; TCRdb's version includes in-frame clones alone and lacks a portion of them. The sample holds under 200,000 clones, 70% to 90% seen once. The germline V gene encodes CDR1 GTSNPN and CDR2 SVGIG (reference sequence). The CDR3 sequence is 14 residues long. Trimming removed 1 base at V and 6 bases at J, with 16 bases between. J is TRBJ2-7 and V is TRBV30, with no clear D. The receptor was derived from a man aged 18 to 35 in good health and CMV-seropositive. The sample comprised PBMCs. CDR3 in DNA: TGTGCCTGGAGTGCAGACCCCGCCGGGTTCGAGCAGTACTTC. Encoded protein: CAWSADPAGFEQYF.